This T cell receptor beta chain was captured in a study of breast tumors, draining lymph nodes, adjacent tissues. The CDR3 has 16 residues. J lost 7 bases, V lost 5 bases, and 7 bases had no gene match. The germline V gene encodes CDR1 SNHLY and CDR2 FYNNEI. This clonotype was seen only a few times. Its antigen is unknown. TCRdb ran MiXCR on the multiplex PCR reads and lists one entry per CDR3 protein. The sample records tens of thousands of distinct CDR3 sequences, 57% being singletons. Study results and limitations: The lymph node origin of tumor T cells was framed as consistent with a hypothesis, not demonstrated.

The chain recombines TRBV2 with TRBJ1-6; 11 bases are a match to TRBD1. The receptor's source is a female donor with breast cancer. Some clones in this sample may be carry-over from other donors' samples. Material for sequencing was breast tumor tissue. The CDR3 is CASSSDRGLDNSPLHF. The DNA for the CDR3 is TGTGCCAGCAGTTCGGACAGGGGGCTCGACAATTCACCCCTCCACTTT.